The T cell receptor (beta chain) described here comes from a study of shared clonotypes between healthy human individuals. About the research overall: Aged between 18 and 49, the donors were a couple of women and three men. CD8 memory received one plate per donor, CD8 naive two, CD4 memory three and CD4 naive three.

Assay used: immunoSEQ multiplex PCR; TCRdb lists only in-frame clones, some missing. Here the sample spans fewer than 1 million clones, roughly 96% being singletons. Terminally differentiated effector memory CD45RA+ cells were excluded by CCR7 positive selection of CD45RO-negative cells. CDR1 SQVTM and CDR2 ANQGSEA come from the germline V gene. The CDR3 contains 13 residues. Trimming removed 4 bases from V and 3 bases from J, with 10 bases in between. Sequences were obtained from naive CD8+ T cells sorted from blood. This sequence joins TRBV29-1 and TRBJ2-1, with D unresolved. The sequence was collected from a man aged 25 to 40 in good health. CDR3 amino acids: CSVGFTNYNEQFF. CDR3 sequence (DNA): TGCAGCGTTGGGTTTACCAACTACAATGAGCAGTTCTTC.